Below, one T cell receptor beta chain is given with its context. The data were obtained in a study of blood T cell repertoires in COVID-19. Per the original methods: Amplification from reference gene primers served as the basis for estimated nucleated cell counts. TCRdb keeps only in-frame clones here, not all; method: immunoSEQ multiplex PCR. From that table come the V and J calls and clone size; the DNA was used to work out D and trimming. The sample records around 100,000 clones, about 89% being singletons. The TCR comes from a man in his 60s with acute or convalescent COVID-19. Sequencing was done on a sample of peripheral blood.

The CDR3 DNA follows: TGTGCCAGCCTTCCCGCGGGCGGGATTAACTACAATGAGCAGTTCTTC. Amino acids: CASLPAGGINYNEQFF. V usage is TRBV6-6 and J usage is TRBJ2-1, with a possible D match to TRBD2 (6 bases). CDR3 size: 16 residues. Germline CDR1 is MNHNY and CDR2 is SVGAGI (reference sequence). The germline V and J ends were trimmed by 8 bases and 3 bases, with 20 bases remaining between them.